This T cell receptor beta chain was observed in a study of T cell responses to AZD1222 COVID-19 vaccine (dated by TCRdb to about 2021). At the level of the whole study: AZD1222 recipients given second doses at about 4 weeks or at about 12 weeks were pooled, since spike-specific TCR depth and breadth were not found to differ between the two schedules. Trial participants were enrolled into age subgroups of 18-55, 56-69 and 70-plus years, which contained approximately 150, 30 and 60 TCR-sequenced participants, respectively. TCR sequencing covered over 230 trial participants: nearly 210 given two doses of AZD1222 and approximately 25 given two doses of MenACWY control vaccine. The study at large found these results: After two AZD1222 doses, spike-specific TCR breadth and depth were significantly higher than at day 0 and than in MenACWY recipients. Because no day 14 peak-response samples were available, the repertoires could be characterized only after the peak T cell response. Reportedly, close to half of the unique spike-specific TCRs recognized epitopes lying outside the regions that are mutated in the B.1.351 and B.1.1.7 variants. The vaccine-associated CD4 TCRs covered the entire spike protein, and the dominant responses fell in regions 160-218 and 743-854. Conclusions about previously exposed vaccinees were limited because only a handful of AZD1222 recipients were SARS-CoV-2 seropositive at baseline. Most participants were white British and females outnumbered males, and the authors suggested that clonal diversity may have been underestimated. The 56-69-year group was small, and its depth increase did not reach significance, likely because of low power.

In the paper's terms, the time point label means: baseline before first vaccination. The vaccinee samples were drawn from two UK trials, COV001 and COV002, one of which was a single-blind randomized controlled phase 2/3 trial testing AZD1222 (ChAdOx1 nCoV-19) in healthy adults. For TCRbeta chain sequencing, PBMC samples were collected from trial participants at day 0 and at day 28 after the second dose. Concerning this clone itself: Its antigen remains undetermined. Base qualities are missing; no much larger clone stands one base away.

The CDR3 regions of human TCRbeta chains were analyzed by immunosequencing. In the authors' own workflow: TCRs in the repertoires were compared against a reference library of SARS-CoV-2-specific TCRs that had been generated with the MIRA antigen-specificity platform. Breadth was defined as the fraction of unique TCRs that were SARS-CoV-2-associated. Depth was defined as the fraction of total T cells that were SARS-CoV-2-associated. Using the MIRA data, each spike-specific TCR was assigned both to the spike region to which the TCR was reactive and to a CD4 or CD8 class. Log10-transformed breadth and depth values were compared by one-way ANOVA with Sidak's multiple comparisons tests. This immuneACCESS table, as held by TCRdb, lists in-frame sequences with V and J called but not all clones. Of the missing ones, under half trace to an unresolved V gene in checked studies; the others have no known cause. V and J calls and clone size are as listed in that table; D and trimming were resolved from the DNA. The sample profile shows around 100,000 clones; around 90% of them were found once. Under 2% of the sample rests with the top ten.

The CDR1 and CDR2 encoded by the germline V gene (reference sequence) are LNHDA and SQIVND. Deletion took 6 bases off V and 1 base off J, with a span of 13 bases between the germline ends. Taken from cysteine to phenylalanine, the CDR3 has 14 residues. Only the CDR3 DNA stays, 42 bases, in frame from base 1. The sequence was collected from an adult in good health. The starting material was peripheral blood, obtained on day 0 of AZD1222 vaccination. The chain is assembled from TRBV19 and TRBJ2-7, with the identity of the D gene unclear. The DNA sequence is as follows: TGTGCCAGTAGCTCAAGTGTGGATTCCTACGAGCAGTACTTC. It translates to CASSSSVDSYEQYF.